A selection of T cell receptor beta chains follows, all from one sample in a study of T-cell reconstitution after alpha-beta-depleted transplantation in children. Using its own MiXCR run on the PCR reads, TCRdb lists one record per CDR3 protein. The sample shows about 640,000 distinct CDR3 sequences, around a sixth of them seen only once. The specimen was PBMCs from the stem cell graft donor, collected from the stem cell graft. The receptors were sampled from a human donor who donated a stem cell graft to a child with acute myeloid leukemia. Each CDR3 is given with its conserved first and last residue. Fields, in order: D gene, J gene, clone size, V gene, CDR3 protein, CDR3 DNA. A D gene is named only where the DNA matches it firmly. The listing skips clone size in some rows; elsewhere it reads once, few, many or a size class.

D gene: TRBD2
J gene: TRBJ2-5
clone size: .
V gene: TRBV12-3/TRBV12-4
CDR3 protein: CASSSPSDLAGGTQETQYF
CDR3 DNA: TGTGCCAGCAGTTCCCCATCAGACCTAGCGGGGGGGACCCAAGAGACCCAGTACTTC

D gene: .
J gene: TRBJ1-1
clone size: .
V gene: TRBV3-1
CDR3 protein: CASSRMFPGALNTEAFF
CDR3 DNA: TGTGCCAGCAGCCGTATGTTTCCAGGGGCCCTGAACACTGAAGCTTTCTTT

D gene: .
J gene: TRBJ2-1
clone size: .
V gene: TRBV6-2/TRBV6-3
CDR3 protein: CASSRRGSSYNEQSF
CDR3 DNA: TGTGCCAGCAGCCGTAGGGGGAGCTCCTACAATGAGCAGTCCTTC

D gene: .
J gene: TRBJ2-5
clone size: many
V gene: TRBV10-3
CDR3 protein: CAISESMETQYF
CDR3 DNA: TGTGCCATCAGTGAGTCAATGGAGACCCAGTACTTC

D gene: .
J gene: TRBJ2-4
clone size: .
V gene: TRBV5-1
CDR3 protein: CASSLAPEDLQYF
CDR3 DNA: TGCGCCAGCAGCTTGGCACCGGAAGACCTTCAGTACTTC

D gene: .
J gene: TRBJ2-3
clone size: .
V gene: TRBV5-1
CDR3 protein: CASSRDRSSTDTQYF
CDR3 DNA: TGCGCCAGCAGCCGTGACAGGTCTAGCACAGATACGCAGTATTTT

D gene: .
J gene: TRBJ2-5
clone size: once
V gene: TRBV25-1
CDR3 protein: CASSEFDGEKETQYF
CDR3 DNA: TGTGCCAGCAGTGAATTTGATGGGGAAAAAGAGACCCAGTACTTC

D gene: .
J gene: TRBJ2-1
clone size: .
V gene: TRBV5-1
CDR3 protein: CASSFSSPSSYNEQFF
CDR3 DNA: TGCGCCAGCAGCTTCTCTTCCCCGAGCTCCTACAATGAGCAGTTCTTC

D gene: .
J gene: TRBJ2-1
clone size: many
V gene: TRBV20-1
CDR3 protein: CSAREGGLIEFF
CDR3 DNA: TGCAGTGCTAGAGAGGGGGGGCTGATCGAATTCTTC

D gene: .
J gene: TRBJ2-1
clone size: .
V gene: TRBV7-2
CDR3 protein: CASSLGTTGYNEQFF
CDR3 DNA: TGTGCCAGCAGCTTAGGGACGACCGGCTACAATGAGCAGTTCTTC

D gene: .
J gene: TRBJ2-1
clone size: .
V gene: TRBV13
CDR3 protein: CASSLFQRVNEQFF
CDR3 DNA: TGTGCCAGCAGCTTATTCCAGAGAGTGAATGAGCAGTTCTTC

D gene: .
J gene: TRBJ1-2
clone size: many
V gene: TRBV20-1
CDR3 protein: CSARDANRAGGYTF
CDR3 DNA: TGCAGTGCTAGAGATGCAAACAGGGCGGGGGGCTACACCTTC

D gene: .
J gene: TRBJ2-3
clone size: .
V gene: TRBV18
CDR3 protein: CASSPFGGANTDTQYF
CDR3 DNA: TGTGCCAGCTCTCCATTTGGGGGGGCCAACACAGATACGCAGTATTTT

D gene: TRBD2
J gene: TRBJ2-7
clone size: .
V gene: TRBV12-3/TRBV12-4
CDR3 protein: CASCPSGGYEQYF
CDR3 DNA: TGTGCCAGTTGCCCTAGCGGGGGGTACGAGCAGTACTTC

D gene: TRBD1
J gene: TRBJ1-1
clone size: few
V gene: TRBV6-6
CDR3 protein: CASRTGSGTEAFF
CDR3 DNA: TGTGCCAGCAGGACAGGGTCGGGCACTGAAGCTTTCTTT

D gene: .
J gene: TRBJ2-3
clone size: many
V gene: TRBV24-1
CDR3 protein: CATSDVNRDATDTQYF
CDR3 DNA: TGTGCCACCAGTGATGTGAACAGGGACGCCACAGATACGCAGTATTTT

D gene: .
J gene: TRBJ2-3
clone size: few
V gene: TRBV12-3/TRBV12-4
CDR3 protein: CASSPGNGPNTQYF
CDR3 DNA: TGTGCCAGCAGTCCAGGCAATGGCCCTAATACGCAGTATTTT

D gene: TRBD2
J gene: TRBJ2-1
clone size: many
V gene: TRBV24-1
CDR3 protein: CATSRPAGIEQFF
CDR3 DNA: TGTGCCACCAGTCGCCCAGCGGGGATTGAGCAGTTCTTC

D gene: TRBD1
J gene: TRBJ1-5
clone size: many
V gene: TRBV20-1
CDR3 protein: CSARWTGGNQPQHF
CDR3 DNA: TGCAGTGCTCGCTGGACAGGGGGCAATCAGCCCCAGCATTTT

D gene: .
J gene: TRBJ1-5
clone size: .
V gene: TRBV12-3/TRBV12-4
CDR3 protein: CASRGGIETQPQHF
CDR3 DNA: TGTGCCAGCAGAGGGGGGATCGAGACTCAGCCCCAGCATTTT

D gene: .
J gene: TRBJ2-2
clone size: many
V gene: TRBV20-1
CDR3 protein: CSARGGNTGELFF
CDR3 DNA: TGCAGTGCTAGGGGCGGGAACACCGGGGAGCTGTTTTTT

D gene: .
J gene: TRBJ1-5
clone size: many
V gene: TRBV20-1
CDR3 protein: CSARGQQNQPQHF
CDR3 DNA: TGCAGTGCTAGAGGACAGCAAAATCAGCCCCAGCATTTT

D gene: TRBD2
J gene: TRBJ2-5
clone size: .
V gene: TRBV9
CDR3 protein: CASSVEGTSGDGTQYF
CDR3 DNA: TGTGCCAGCAGCGTAGAAGGGACTAGCGGGGACGGGACCCAGTACTTC

D gene: .
J gene: TRBJ1-1
clone size: .
V gene: TRBV7-9
CDR3 protein: CASSDPMNTEAFF
CDR3 DNA: TGTGCCAGCAGCGACCCTATGAACACTGAAGCTTTCTTT

D gene: .
J gene: TRBJ2-4
clone size: many
V gene: TRBV20-1
CDR3 protein: CSATRDEAKNIQYF
CDR3 DNA: TGCAGTGCAACCCGGGACGAAGCCAAAAACATTCAGTACTTC

D gene: .
J gene: TRBJ2-3
clone size: .
V gene: TRBV5-5
CDR3 protein: CASSYPSSVESDTQYF
CDR3 DNA: TGTGCCAGCAGCTATCCGTCCTCGGTAGAGTCAGATACGCAGTATTTT

D gene: .
J gene: TRBJ2-2
clone size: .
V gene: TRBV20-1
CDR3 protein: CSAWTEMTTGELFF
CDR3 DNA: TGCAGTGCGTGGACAGAGATGACCACCGGGGAGCTGTTTTTT

D gene: TRBD2
J gene: TRBJ2-4
clone size: many
V gene: TRBV20-1
CDR3 protein: CSASPRRLAGIAKNIQYF
CDR3 DNA: TGCAGTGCTAGCCCGAGACGACTAGCGGGGATAGCCAAAAACATTCAGTACTTC